This TCR beta chain was documented in a study of T cells in Graves' hyperthyroidism and ophthalmopathy. On the study more broadly: Peripheral blood draws took place at initial diagnosis, ahead of any treatment.

This clonotype was observed a handful of times. V shed 2 bases and J shed 9 bases, with 14 bases lying between them. Looked up from germline, CDR1 is LGHNA and CDR2 is YSLEER. CDR3 length: 14 amino acids. The investigators amplified TCR beta CDR3 regions from RNA transcripts. A set of HTBI primers served as the primers for a first-round RT-PCR of the TCR CDR3. TCRdb itself ran the multiplex PCR reads through MiXCR, one entry per CDR3 protein. Of about 360,000 distinct CDR3 sequences detected, approximately 13% appear once; the ten largest clones hold roughly 9.2%. Stable disease denoted Graves' hyperthyroidism without ophthalmopathy progression within 18 months. Patients were excluded for uncontrolled infection, other autoimmune disease, pregnancy or lactation. The PBMCs were taken from approximately 9 ml of fresh peripheral blood.

The J gene is TRBJ2-1, the V gene TRBV4-3; D uncertain. The sample taken for sequencing was blood. This receptor was taken from a woman younger than 35 with Graves' hyperthyroidism. The chain's CDR3 is CASSQTNYETEQFF. CDR3 nucleotide sequence: TGCGCCAGCAGCCAAACCAACTACGAGACTGAGCAGTTCTTC.